The 32 T cell receptor beta chains presented below share a single source sample, sequenced in a study of T cell clonotyping in hematopoietic cell transplantation. Using immunoSEQ multiplex PCR, the repertoire was profiled, and TCRdb retains in-frame clones only, with some absent. The sample lists approximately 75,000 clones; approximately 94% were seen once. What was sequenced was peripheral blood mononuclear cells. These receptors originate from a man in his fifties in good health. Some clones in this sample may be carry-over from other donors' samples.

The chain has TRBV2 and TRBJ1-2, with 12 positions matching TRBD1. The CDR3 sequence is 17 residues long. Looked up from germline, CDR1 is SNHLY and CDR2 is FYNNEI. With V trimmed by 3 bases and J by 6 bases, 11 bases remained unmatched. The chain's CDR3 is CASSDTPAGQGANGYTF. In DNA form, the CDR3 reads TGTGCCAGCAGTGACACCCCGGCGGGACAGGGGGCGAATGGCTACACCTTC. The full variable domain, with the rest looked up from reference TRBV2 and TRBJ1-2, is EPEVTQTPSHQVTQMGQEVILRCVPISNHLYFYWYRQILGQKVEFLVSFYNNEISEKSEIFDDQFSVERPDGSNFTLKIRSTKLEDSAMYFCASSDTPAGQGANGYTFGSGTRLTVV.

The chain is built from TRBV4-1 and TRBJ1-4; D not resolved. Trimming shortened V by 3 bases and J by 14 bases, and 10 bases separated the two germline ends. The CDR3 has 11 residues. CDR1 MGHRA and CDR2 YSYEKL come from the germline V gene. This chain's CDR3 is CASSHAHDLFF. In DNA, the CDR3 is TGCGCCAGCAGCCATGCCCATGACCTGTTTTTT.

V gene TRBV11-1 combines with J gene TRBJ2-5, with 7 bases fitting TRBD1. Losses at the gene ends were 10 bases for V and 4 bases for J; bases not matched to a gene: 12. The CDR3 is 14 residues long. Germline V lookup: CDR1 SGHAT, CDR2 FQDESV (reference sequence). The DNA for the CDR3 is TGTGCCACCGACACAGGGGAATGGGGAGAGACCCAGTACTTC. Its translation is CATDTGEWGETQYF.

The chain couples TRBV28 to TRBJ1-2; maybe TRBD1 (5 bases). CDR3 size: 15 residues. The V and J ends lost 5 bases and 4 bases respectively, with 17 bases between them. In germline, CDR1 is MDHEN, CDR2 SYDVKM. CDR3 in DNA: TGTGCCAGCAGTCCACCCCGAGGACAAGTCTATGGCTACACCTTC. This sequence encodes CASSPPRGQVYGYTF.

The rearrangement links TRBV29-1 to TRBJ1-1; D not resolved. Deletions cut 4 bases from V and 7 bases from J, with 10 bases between. The CDR3 is made up of 11 amino acids. Germline V gene lookup returns CDR1 SQVTM and CDR2 ANQGSEA. The CDR3 loop reads CSVGRVSEAFF. CDR3 coding DNA: TGCAGCGTTGGGAGGGTTAGTGAAGCTTTCTTT.

J is TRBJ1-6 and V is TRBV7-6; 7 bases line up with TRBD1. J was trimmed by 5 bases and V by 7 bases; bases with no gene match: 5. There are 14 residues in the CDR3. Germline CDR1 SGHVS, CDR2 FNYEAQ. The CDR3 region is CASTRQGNNSPLHF. CDR3 coding DNA: TGTGCCAGCACCAGACAGGGAAATAATTCACCCCTCCACTTT.

The chain joins TRBV28 to TRBJ2-3; TRBD1 is a possible D gene (5 bases). This CDR3 has 16 residues. In germline, CDR1 is MDHEN, CDR2 SYDVKM. The V gene lost 3 bases and the J gene lost 4 bases, with 17 bases spanning the gap. CDR3 in DNA: TGTGCCAGCAGTTTCAAGGTTGGACAATATGCAGATACGCAGTATTTT. Protein product: CASSFKVGQYADTQYF.

This chain uses TRBV5-5 with TRBJ1-5; D is unresolved. Germline V gene data show CDR1 as SGHKS and CDR2 as YYEKEE (reference sequence). V was pared by 2 bases and J by 4 bases, with 10 bases between. The CDR3 extends over 14 amino acids. CDR3 residues: CASSLRTANQPQHF. The DNA for the CDR3 is TGTGCCAGCAGCTTAAGGACGGCGAATCAGCCCCAGCATTTT.

The chain uses TRBV7-6 and TRBJ2-5; D might be TRBD2 (6 bases). CDR1 and CDR2 (germline): SGHVS, FNYEAQ. The CDR3 runs to 14 residues. With 1 base removed from V and 7 bases from J, the gap between germline ends came to 13 bases. CDR3 nucleotides: TGTGCCAGCAGCTTAGAGGAGGGATTGGTGACCCAGTACTTC. Translation: CASSLEEGLVTQYF.

This rearrangement joins TRBV29-1 to TRBJ1-2; no clear D gene. Trimming took off 3 bases at V and 4 bases at J, with 9 bases between the two ends. There are 12 residues in the CDR3. Germline V CDR1 and CDR2: SQVTM, ANQGSEA. The CDR3 loop reads CSVEQALYGYTF. CDR3 in DNA: TGCAGCGTTGAGCAGGCCCTCTATGGCTACACCTTC.

The chain is built from TRBV6-1 and TRBJ1-1, with 8 bases matching TRBD1. Trimming at V came to 6 bases and at J to 0 bases, leaving 3 bases not matched to a gene. The V gene's germline CDR1 is MNHNS and CDR2 SASEGT. CDR3 length equals 14 residues. CDR3 nucleotide sequence: TGTGCCAGCAGCCTGGACAGGGTGAACACTGAAGCTTTCTTT. It translates to CASSLDRVNTEAFF.

The chain employs TRBV28 and TRBJ1-4; D perhaps matches TRBD1 (5 bases). This CDR3 comprises 17 residues. Deletions cut 1 base from V and 0 bases from J, with 12 bases between. The germline CDR1 and CDR2 sequences are MDHEN and SYDVKM. The CDR3 sequence: CASSLFRGGATNEKLFF. The CDR3 DNA reads TGTGCCAGCAGTTTATTTAGGGGAGGGGCAACTAATGAAAAACTGTTTTTT.

CDR3 DNA sequence: TGTGCCAGCAGTCTTCCCCTATTAGAAGCTTTCTTT. It is translated as CASSLPLLEAFF. This chain uses TRBV28 with TRBJ1-1; the D is unclear. CDR1 is MDHEN, CDR2 SYDVKM, per germline. With 5 bases removed from V and 8 bases from J, the gap between germline ends came to 12 bases. CDR3 size: 12 residues. The full variable domain, its missing parts supplied by reference TRBV28 and TRBJ1-1, is DVKVTQSSRYLVKRTGEKVFLECVQDMDHENMFWYRQDPGLGLRLIYFSYDVKMKEKGDIPEGYSVSREKKERFSLILESASTNQTSMYLCASSLPLLEAFFGQGTRLTVV.

The rearrangement joins TRBV5-1 to TRBJ2-2, with D perhaps TRBD1 or TRBD2 (5 bases each). Trimming pared 5 bases from V and 5 bases from J, leaving 16 bases between. The V gene's germline CDR1 is SGHRS and CDR2 YFSETQ. The CDR3 runs 15 residues. The CDR3 reads CASRTGTPGTGELFF. CDR3 nucleotide sequence: TGCGCCAGCAGGACCGGGACCCCGGGGACCGGGGAGCTGTTTTTT.

The chain couples TRBV7-2 to TRBJ2-7, with D perhaps matching TRBD1 (5 bases). Looked up from germline, CDR1 is SGHTA and CDR2 is FQGNSA. Trimming cost V 0 bases and J 5 bases, with 11 bases left between them. The CDR3 covers 14 residues. CDR3 nucleotides: TGTGCCAGCAGCTTAGCTAGCCAGGGCCACGAGCAGTACTTC. Encoded protein: CASSLASQGHEQYF.

This clone was seen a single time. The chain has TRBV29-1 and TRBJ2-7; 7 bases align to TRBD1. This CDR3 is built from 15 residues. CDR1 SQVTM and CDR2 ANQGSEA come from the germline V gene. V was clipped by 1 base and J by 0 bases; unmatched bases: 6. The CDR3 spells CSVEGRTGVSYEQYF. DNA for the CDR3: TGCAGCGTTGAAGGACGGACAGGCGTCTCCTACGAGCAGTACTTC.

The CDR3 protein is CSAIGGNIQYF. As DNA, the CDR3 is TGCAGTGCTATTGGGGGAAACATTCAGTACTTC. The rearrangement uses TRBV20-1 and TRBJ2-4; either TRBD1 or TRBD2 may fit D (5 bases each). Trimming took off 4 bases at V and 6 bases at J, with 7 bases between the two ends. Germline CDR1 reads DFQATT; CDR2 reads SNEGSKA (reference sequence). The CDR3 has 11 residues.

The chain combines TRBV5-6 with TRBJ1-1; D gene ambiguous. The V gene lost 3 bases and the J gene lost 5 bases, with 11 bases spanning the gap. Looked up from germline, CDR1 is SGHDT and CDR2 is YYEEEE. The CDR3 consists of 13 residues. The CDR3 here is CASSSPSRTEAFF. The CDR3 DNA is TGTGCCAGCAGCTCCCCCTCGAGGACTGAAGCTTTCTTT.

This chain connects TRBV9 to TRBJ2-5; D might be TRBD2 (5 bases). V was clipped by 3 bases and J by 2 bases, with 20 bases between them. From germline, CDR1 is SGDLS and CDR2 YYNGEE. CDR3 size: 17 residues. The CDR3 nucleotides are TGTGCCAGCAGCGCCGGACTTCACGGAGGCGGACAAGAGACCCAGTACTTC. Amino acids: CASSAGLHGGGQETQYF.

The chain links TRBV2 to TRBJ1-3; D unclear. Germline CDR1 is SNHLY and CDR2 is FYNNEI. With 1 base removed from V and 8 bases from J, the gap between germline ends came to 12 bases. This CDR3 is 14 amino acids long. As DNA, the CDR3 is TGTGCCAGCAGTGAAGATTTCGGGTTATACACCATATATTTT. Amino acids: CASSEDFGLYTIYF.

The chain has TRBV5-1 and TRBJ2-7; either TRBD1 or TRBD2 may fit D (5 bases each). The V end lost 3 bases, the J end lost 2 bases, and 15 bases lay between the germline ends. Germline V gives CDR1 SGHRS, CDR2 YFSETQ. The CDR3 has 15 amino acids. In DNA, the CDR3 is TGCGCCAGCAGCTCACGTGGGGGTTCCCCCTACGAGCAGTACTTC. It translates to CASSSRGGSPYEQYF.

V usage is TRBV6-6 and J usage is TRBJ2-1; 11 positions match TRBD2. The CDR3 covers 14 residues. J was trimmed by 6 bases and V by 4 bases; bases with no gene match: 2. CDR1 and CDR2 from the germline V gene are MNHNY and SVGAGI (reference sequence). The CDR3 protein is CASSSLAGGNEQFF. The CDR3 DNA reads as TGTGCCAGCAGTTCTCTAGCGGGAGGCAATGAGCAGTTCTTC.

The genes are TRBV6-5 and TRBJ1-1; TRBD1 might be the D (5 bases). V was shortened by 5 bases and J by 2 bases, with 9 bases between the two germline ends. The CDR3 length is 13 residues. Germline V gene sequence: CDR1 MNHEY, CDR2 SVGAGI. For the CDR3, the DNA is TGTGCCAGCAGTATCCAGGGAAACACTGAAGCTTTCTTT. Its translation: CASSIQGNTEAFF.

This chain links TRBV11-2 with TRBJ2-5; D tentatively reads TRBD1 or TRBD2 (5 bases each). The CDR3 has 15 amino acids. With 5 bases removed from V and 5 bases from J, the gap between germline ends came to 18 bases. The V gene's germline CDR1 is SGHAT and CDR2 FQNNGV. The CDR3 reads CASSASGTKWETQYF. The CDR3, as DNA: TGTGCCAGCAGCGCTTCCGGGACCAAGTGGGAGACCCAGTACTTC.

This CDR3 reads CASSPRGGTEAFF. DNA for the CDR3: TGTGCCAGCAGCCCCCGTGGAGGCACTGAAGCTTTCTTT. The chain has TRBV5-4 and TRBJ1-1; D uncertain. Looked up from germline, CDR1 is SGHNT and CDR2 is YYREEE (reference sequence). Trimming removed 4 bases at V and 4 bases at J, with 11 bases between. This CDR3 comprises 13 residues.

The chain has TRBV9 and TRBJ2-7; no definite D call. The CDR3 has 14 amino acids. V gave up 0 bases and J gave up 2 bases, with 9 bases separating them. Germline CDR1 is SGDLS and CDR2 is YYNGEE. The CDR3 is CASSVEGIPYEQYF. The CDR3 nucleotides are TGTGCCAGCAGCGTAGAAGGAATTCCCTACGAGCAGTACTTC.

The J gene is TRBJ2-5, the V gene TRBV9; TRBD1 is a possible D gene (5 bases). The germline CDR1 and CDR2 sequences are SGDLS and YYNGEE. The CDR3 is 15 residues long. V lost 0 bases and J 4 bases, leaving 13 bases between the germline ends. CDR3 bases: TGTGCCAGCAGCGTAGAAGGGGTCGTCCGAGAGACCCAGTACTTC. Translation: CASSVEGVVRETQYF.

The chain uses TRBV28 and TRBJ2-7, with 9 bases matching TRBD1. This CDR3 has 14 amino acids. Germline values: CDR1 MDHEN, CDR2 SYDVKM. Trimming at V came to 4 bases and at J to 6 bases, leaving 7 bases not matched to a gene. CDR3 nucleotides: TGTGCCAGCAGTTCCCCAGGACAGGGGTTCGAGCAGTACTTC. Amino acids: CASSSPGQGFEQYF.

The genes are TRBV27 and TRBJ1-4; no definite D call. The CDR3 consists of 14 residues. V lost 2 bases and J 5 bases, leaving 9 bases between the germline ends. Germline V lookup: CDR1 MNHEY, CDR2 SMNVEV (reference sequence). The CDR3 loop is CASSLKGYNEKLFF. The CDR3 region has the DNA TGTGCCAGCAGTTTAAAGGGTTACAATGAAAAACTGTTTTTT. Full variable domain (remainder filled in from reference TRBV27 and TRBJ1-4): EAQVTQNPRYLITVTGKKLTVTCSQNMNHEYMSWYRQDPGLGLRQIYYSMNVEVTDKGDVPEGYKVSRKEKRNFPLILESPSPNQTSLYFCASSLKGYNEKLFFGSGTQLSVL.

The V gene is TRBV2, the J gene TRBJ2-7; TRBD1 matches 11 bases. Per germline, CDR1 SNHLY and CDR2 FYNNEI. This CDR3 region has 15 residues. The junction had 3 bases not matched to a gene; V was cut back by 5 bases and J by 0 bases. The CDR3 region is CASSTDRGLSYEQYF. In nucleotides, the CDR3 is TGTGCCAGCAGTACGGACAGGGGGCTCTCCTACGAGCAGTACTTC.

The V call is TRBV15, the J call TRBJ2-7; tentative D call: TRBD1 (6 bases). V was clipped by 5 bases and J by 6 bases, with 23 bases between them. This CDR3 has 16 residues. Germline values: CDR1 LNHNV, CDR2 YYDKDF (reference sequence). The CDR3, as DNA: TGTGCCACCAGCCCAAGGGGGACACCTGACAATCGCGAGCAGTACTTC. It codes for CATSPRGTPDNREQYF.

This chain joins TRBV7-2 and TRBJ1-5, with D unresolved. Germline CDR1 SGHTA, CDR2 FQGNSA. Trimming stripped 5 bases from V and 4 bases from J, with 9 bases between. The CDR3 contains 13 residues. CDR3 sequence (DNA): TGTGCCAGCAGCCCAACAGAAAATCAGCCCCAGCATTTT. Residues: CASSPTENQPQHF.